This T cell receptor (beta chain) was retrieved from a study of T cells in Graves' hyperthyroidism and ophthalmopathy. V shed 8 bases, J shed 2 bases, and the junction held 24 bases outside the gene matches. Germline V CDR1 and CDR2: MNHEY, SMNVEV (reference sequence). The CDR3 spans 19 residues. Patients were excluded because of uncontrolled infection, other autoimmune disease, pregnancy or lactation. In making diagnoses, clinical symptoms, serum thyroxine and TRAb, thyroid ultrasound and orbital computed tomography were all used. Amplification targeted TCR beta CDR3 regions from RNA transcripts. HTBI primers were used for first-round RT-PCR of the TCR CDR3. TCRdb re-derived calls from the multiplex PCR reads in MiXCR, one entry per CDR3 protein. This table has around 600,000 distinct CDR3 sequences, about 14% appearing once. Study-wide points: Blood also carried most thyroid clonotypes expanded above 0.001.

This clonotype has a count of ten or more. The antigen is not known. This sequence joins TRBV27 and TRBJ2-7; TRBD1 agrees at 7 bases. This sequence originates from a woman between 18 and 29 years old with Graves' ophthalmopathy. The sample comprised blood. This chain's CDR3 is CASRDVLGAGGLLPYEQYF. In DNA form, the CDR3 reads TGTGCCAGCCGAGACGTTTTGGGGGCAGGGGGTCTGTTGCCCTACGAGCAGTACTTC.